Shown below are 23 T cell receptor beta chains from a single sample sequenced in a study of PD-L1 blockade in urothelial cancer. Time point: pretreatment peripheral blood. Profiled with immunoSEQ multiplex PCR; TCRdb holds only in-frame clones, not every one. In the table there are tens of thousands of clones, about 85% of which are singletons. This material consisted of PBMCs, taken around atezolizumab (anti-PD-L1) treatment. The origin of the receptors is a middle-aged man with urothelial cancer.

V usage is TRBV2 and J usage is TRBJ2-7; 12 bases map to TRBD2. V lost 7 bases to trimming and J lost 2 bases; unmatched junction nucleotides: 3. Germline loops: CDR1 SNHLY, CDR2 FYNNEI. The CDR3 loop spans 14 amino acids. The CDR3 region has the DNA TGTGCCAGCATCCGGACTAGCGGGACCTACGAGCAGTACTTC. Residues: CASIRTSGTYEQYF.

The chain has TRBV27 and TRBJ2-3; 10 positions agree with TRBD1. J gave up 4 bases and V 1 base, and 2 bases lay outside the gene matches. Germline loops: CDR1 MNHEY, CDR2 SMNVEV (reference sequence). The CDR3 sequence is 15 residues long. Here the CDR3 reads CASSLLGQGSDTQYF. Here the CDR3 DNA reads TGTGCCAGCAGTTTATTGGGACAGGGGTCAGATACGCAGTATTTT.

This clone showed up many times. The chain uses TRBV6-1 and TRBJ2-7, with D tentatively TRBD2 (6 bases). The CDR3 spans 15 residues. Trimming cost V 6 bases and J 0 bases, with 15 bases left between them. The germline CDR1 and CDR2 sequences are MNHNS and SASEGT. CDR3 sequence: CASSRGAGGSYEQYF. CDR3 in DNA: TGTGCCAGCAGCCGGGGAGCGGGCGGCTCCTACGAGCAGTACTTC.

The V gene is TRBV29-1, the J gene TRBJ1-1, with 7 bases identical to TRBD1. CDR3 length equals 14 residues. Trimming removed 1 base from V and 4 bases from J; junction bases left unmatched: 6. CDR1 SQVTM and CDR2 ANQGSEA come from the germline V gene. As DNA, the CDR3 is TGCAGCGTTGAAGCCGCCAGGGGGGCCACTGAAGCTTTCTTT. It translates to CSVEAARGATEAFF.

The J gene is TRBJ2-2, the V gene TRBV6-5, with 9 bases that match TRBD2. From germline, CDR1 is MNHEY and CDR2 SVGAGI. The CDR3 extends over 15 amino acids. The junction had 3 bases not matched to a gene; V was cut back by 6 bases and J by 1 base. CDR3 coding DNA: TGTGCCAGCAGGGAGACTAGCGGGAACACCGGGGAGCTGTTTTTT. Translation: CASRETSGNTGELFF.

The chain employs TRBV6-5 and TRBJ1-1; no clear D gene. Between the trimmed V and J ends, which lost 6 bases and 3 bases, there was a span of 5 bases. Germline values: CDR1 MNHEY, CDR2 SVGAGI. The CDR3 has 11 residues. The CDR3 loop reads CASRSDTEAFF. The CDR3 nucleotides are TGTGCCAGCAGATCCGACACTGAAGCTTTCTTT.

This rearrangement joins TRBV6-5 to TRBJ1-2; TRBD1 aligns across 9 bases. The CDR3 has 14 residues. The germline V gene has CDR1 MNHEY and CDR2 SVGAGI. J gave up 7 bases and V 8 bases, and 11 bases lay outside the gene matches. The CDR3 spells CASGESGTGFGYTF. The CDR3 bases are TGTGCCAGCGGTGAATCAGGGACAGGGTTTGGCTACACCTTC.

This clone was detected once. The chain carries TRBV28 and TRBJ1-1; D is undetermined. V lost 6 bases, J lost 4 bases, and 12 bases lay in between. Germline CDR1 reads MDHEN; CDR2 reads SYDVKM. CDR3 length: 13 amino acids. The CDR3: CASSLDDLTEAFF. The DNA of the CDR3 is TGTGCCAGCAGCCTAGACGATCTCACTGAAGCTTTCTTT.

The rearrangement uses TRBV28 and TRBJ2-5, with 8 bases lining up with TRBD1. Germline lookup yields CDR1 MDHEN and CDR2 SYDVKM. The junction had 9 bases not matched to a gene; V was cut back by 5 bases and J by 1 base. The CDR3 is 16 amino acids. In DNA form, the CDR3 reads TGTGCCAGCAGTCTTGGACAGGGTGGGGGCCAAGAGACCCAGTACTTC. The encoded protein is CASSLGQGGGQETQYF.

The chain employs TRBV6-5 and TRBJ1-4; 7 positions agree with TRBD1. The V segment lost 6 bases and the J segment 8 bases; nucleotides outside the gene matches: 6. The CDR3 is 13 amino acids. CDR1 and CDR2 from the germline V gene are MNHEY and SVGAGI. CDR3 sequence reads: CASRTGLGEKLFF. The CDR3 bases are TGTGCCAGCAGGACAGGGCTGGGAGAAAAACTGTTTTTT.

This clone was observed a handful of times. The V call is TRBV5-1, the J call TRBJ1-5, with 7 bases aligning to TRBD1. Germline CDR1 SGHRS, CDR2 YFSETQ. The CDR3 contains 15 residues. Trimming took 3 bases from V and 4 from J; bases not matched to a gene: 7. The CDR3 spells CASSYRTGENQPQHF. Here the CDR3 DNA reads TGCGCCAGCAGCTACCGGACAGGAGAGAATCAGCCCCAGCATTTT.

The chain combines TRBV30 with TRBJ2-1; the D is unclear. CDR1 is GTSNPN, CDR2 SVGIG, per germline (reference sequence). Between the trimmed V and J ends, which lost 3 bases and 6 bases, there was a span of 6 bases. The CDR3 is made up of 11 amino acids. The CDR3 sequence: CAWRTPNEQFF. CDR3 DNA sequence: TGTGCCTGGAGGACACCCAATGAGCAGTTCTTC.

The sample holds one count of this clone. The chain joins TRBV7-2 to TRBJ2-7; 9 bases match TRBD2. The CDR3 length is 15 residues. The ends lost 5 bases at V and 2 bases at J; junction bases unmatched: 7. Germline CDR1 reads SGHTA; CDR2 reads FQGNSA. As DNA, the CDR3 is TGTGCCAGCAGCCCTTGGTCTAGCGGGACCTACGAGCAGTACTTC. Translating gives CASSPWSSGTYEQYF.

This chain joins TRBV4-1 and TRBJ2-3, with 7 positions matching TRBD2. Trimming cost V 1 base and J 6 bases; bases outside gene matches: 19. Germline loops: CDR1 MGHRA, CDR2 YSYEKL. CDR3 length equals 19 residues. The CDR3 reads CASSQAFSSLGGGGDTQYF. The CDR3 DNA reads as TGCGCCAGCAGCCAAGCCTTCTCCTCACTAGGTGGGGGAGGGGATACGCAGTATTTT.

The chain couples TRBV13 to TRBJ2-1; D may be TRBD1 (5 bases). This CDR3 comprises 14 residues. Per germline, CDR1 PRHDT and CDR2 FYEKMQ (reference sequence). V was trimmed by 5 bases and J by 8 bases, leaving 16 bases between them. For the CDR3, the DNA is TGTGCCAGCAGCCCCCCCTCCAGGGCTGATGAGCAGTTCTTC. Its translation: CASSPPSRADEQFF. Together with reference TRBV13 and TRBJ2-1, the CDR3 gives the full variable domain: AAGVIQSPRHLIKEKRETATLKCYPIPRHDTVYWYQQGPGQDPQFLISFYEKMQSDKGSIPDRFSAQQFSDYHSELNMSSLELGDSALYFCASSPPSRADEQFFGPGTRLTVL.

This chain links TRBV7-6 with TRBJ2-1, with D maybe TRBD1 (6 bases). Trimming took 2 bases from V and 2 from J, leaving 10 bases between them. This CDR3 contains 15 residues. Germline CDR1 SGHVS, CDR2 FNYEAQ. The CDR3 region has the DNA TGTGCCAGCAGCTTAAGCAGGGGTACCTACAATGAGCAGTTCTTC. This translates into CASSLSRGTYNEQFF.

CDR3 nucleotide sequence: TGTGCCAGCAGTTTATCGTTTAAAAACACTGAAGCTTTCTTT. It specifies CASSLSFKNTEAFF. The chain is built from TRBV27 and TRBJ1-1; D gene uncertain. The CDR3 covers 14 residues. Trimming cost V 0 bases and J 2 bases, with 7 bases left between them. Germline V gene data show CDR1 as MNHEY and CDR2 as SMNVEV (reference sequence).

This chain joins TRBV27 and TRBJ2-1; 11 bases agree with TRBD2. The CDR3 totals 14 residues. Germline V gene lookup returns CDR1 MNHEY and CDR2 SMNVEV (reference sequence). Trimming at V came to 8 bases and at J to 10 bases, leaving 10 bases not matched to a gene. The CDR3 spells CASSRLAGSEEQFF. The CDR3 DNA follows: TGTGCCAGCTCGCGACTAGCGGGGTCTGAGGAGCAGTTCTTC.

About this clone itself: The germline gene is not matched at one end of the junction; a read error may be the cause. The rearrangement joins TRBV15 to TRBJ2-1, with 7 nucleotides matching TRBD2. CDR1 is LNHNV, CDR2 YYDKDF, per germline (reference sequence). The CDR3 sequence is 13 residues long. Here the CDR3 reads CATSSRDYDEQFF. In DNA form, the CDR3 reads TGTGCCACCAGCTCCAGGGACTACGATGAGCAGTTCTTC.

The CDR3 protein is CASSEGQGTEQYF. The CDR3 DNA is TGCGCCAGCAGCGAGGGACAGGGGACCGAGCAGTACTTC. V and J are TRBV5-1 and TRBJ2-7, with 10 bases matching TRBD1. CDR1 is SGHRS and CDR2 is YFSETQ in the germline V gene. Trimming cost V 4 bases and J 6 bases; bases outside gene matches: 4. This CDR3 is 13 amino acids long.

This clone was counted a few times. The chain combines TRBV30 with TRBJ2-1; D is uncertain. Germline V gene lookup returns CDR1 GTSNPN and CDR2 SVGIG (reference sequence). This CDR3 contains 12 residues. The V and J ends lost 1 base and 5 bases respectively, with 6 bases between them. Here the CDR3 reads CAWSGLNNEQFF. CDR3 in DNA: TGTGCCTGGAGTGGGCTCAACAATGAGCAGTTCTTC.

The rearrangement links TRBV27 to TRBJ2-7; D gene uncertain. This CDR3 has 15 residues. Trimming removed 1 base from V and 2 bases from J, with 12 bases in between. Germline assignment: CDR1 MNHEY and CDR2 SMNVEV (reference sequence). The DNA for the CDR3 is TGTGCCAGCAGTTTATTGCACAGCAGAGCCTACGAGCAGTACTTC. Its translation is CASSLLHSRAYEQYF.

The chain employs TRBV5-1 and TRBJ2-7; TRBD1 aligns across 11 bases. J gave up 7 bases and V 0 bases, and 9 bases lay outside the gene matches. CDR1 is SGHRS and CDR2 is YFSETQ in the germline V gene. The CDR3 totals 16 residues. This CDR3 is CASSLGGGQGALEQYF. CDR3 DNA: TGCGCCAGCAGCTTGGGAGGTGGACAGGGGGCGCTTGAGCAGTACTTC.